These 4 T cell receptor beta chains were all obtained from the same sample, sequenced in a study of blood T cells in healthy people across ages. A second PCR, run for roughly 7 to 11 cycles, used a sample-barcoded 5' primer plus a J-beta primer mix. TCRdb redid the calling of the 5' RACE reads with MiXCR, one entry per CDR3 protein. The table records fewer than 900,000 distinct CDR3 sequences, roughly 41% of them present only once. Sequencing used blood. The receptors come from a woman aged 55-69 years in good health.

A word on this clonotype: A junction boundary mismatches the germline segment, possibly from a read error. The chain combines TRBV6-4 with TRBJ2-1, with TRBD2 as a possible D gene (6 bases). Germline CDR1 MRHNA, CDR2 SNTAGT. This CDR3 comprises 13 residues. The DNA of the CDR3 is TGTGGCAGCAGTGGGGACTTGGACAATGAGCAGTTCTTC. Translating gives CGSSGDLDNEQFF.

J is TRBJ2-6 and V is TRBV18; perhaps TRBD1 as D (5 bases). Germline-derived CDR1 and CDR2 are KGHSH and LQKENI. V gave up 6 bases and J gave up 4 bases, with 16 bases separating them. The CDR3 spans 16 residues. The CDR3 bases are TGTGCCAGCTCGCTCACAGGTCTCCGGGGGGCCAACGTCCTGACTTTC. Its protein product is CASSLTGLRGANVLTF.

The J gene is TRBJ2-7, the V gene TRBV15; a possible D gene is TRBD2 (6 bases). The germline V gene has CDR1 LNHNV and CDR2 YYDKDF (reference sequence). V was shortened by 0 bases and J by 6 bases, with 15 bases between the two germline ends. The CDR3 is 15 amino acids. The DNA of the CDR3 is TGTGCCACCAGCAGAGATGTACTAGCTTCGGGCGAGCAGTACTTC. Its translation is CATSRDVLASGEQYF.

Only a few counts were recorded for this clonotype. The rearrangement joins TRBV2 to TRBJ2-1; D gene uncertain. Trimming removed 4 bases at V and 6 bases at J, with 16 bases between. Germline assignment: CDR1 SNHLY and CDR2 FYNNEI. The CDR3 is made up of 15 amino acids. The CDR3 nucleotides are TGTGCCAGCAGTGGAGAAGCGTTATTGGTCAATGAGCAGTTCTTC. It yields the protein CASSGEALLVNEQFF.